This record covers a single T cell receptor beta chain. Its specificity is unknown. Arm-PCR of CDR3 regions and iRepertoire HTBI primers were used to build TCR beta libraries. In the original analysis: Samples revealed under 65 TRBV and 14 TRBJ segments. One entry per CDR3 protein, called by TCRdb with MiXCR from the multiplex PCR reads. These V and J calls derive from TCRdb rather than the authors' analysis. This sample yields approximately 230,000 distinct CDR3 sequences, of which roughly 18% are seen a single time; more than 20% belongs to the top ten. The sample is drawn from a study of regulatory T cells in long-lasting Graves disease. Study results and caveats: Among persistent patients, a larger number of public clonotypes were shared (approximately 3,000) than among newly diagnosed patients (about 970).

Germline V gives CDR1 SGHNT, CDR2 YYREEE (reference sequence). V was pared by 4 bases and J by 6 bases, with 9 bases of the junction left unmatched. CDR3 length equals 16 residues. The sample's time point: newly diagnosed GD, antithyroid drugs for less than 3 months. PBMCs provided the RNA from which the TCR library was made. Each patient gave roughly 9.2 milliliters of EDTA-anticoagulated peripheral blood. This TCR derives from a female donor with Graves disease. The source material was peripheral blood mononuclear cells (PBMCs), sampled at new diagnosis, from a patient treated with antithyroid drugs. The chain is built from TRBV5-4 and TRBJ2-7; TRBD2 aligns across 14 bases. CDR3 DNA sequence: TGTGCCAGCAGCCGGGGGGGACTAGCGGGAGTCCCCGAGCAGTACTTC. It yields the protein CASSRGGLAGVPEQYF.